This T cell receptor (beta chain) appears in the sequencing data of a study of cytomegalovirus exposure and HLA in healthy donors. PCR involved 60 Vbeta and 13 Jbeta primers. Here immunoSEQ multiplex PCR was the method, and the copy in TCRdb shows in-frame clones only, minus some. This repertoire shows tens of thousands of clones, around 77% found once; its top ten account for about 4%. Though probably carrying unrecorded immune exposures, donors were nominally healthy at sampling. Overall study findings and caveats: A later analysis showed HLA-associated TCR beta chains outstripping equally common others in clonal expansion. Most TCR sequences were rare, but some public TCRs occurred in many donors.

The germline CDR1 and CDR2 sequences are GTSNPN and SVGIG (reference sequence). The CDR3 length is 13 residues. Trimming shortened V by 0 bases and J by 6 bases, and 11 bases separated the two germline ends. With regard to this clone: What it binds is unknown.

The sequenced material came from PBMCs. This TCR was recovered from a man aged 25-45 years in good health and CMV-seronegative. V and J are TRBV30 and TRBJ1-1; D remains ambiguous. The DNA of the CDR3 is TGTGCCTGGAGTGTAATCAGTTCAGCTGAAGCTTTCTTT. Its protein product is CAWSVISSAEAFF.